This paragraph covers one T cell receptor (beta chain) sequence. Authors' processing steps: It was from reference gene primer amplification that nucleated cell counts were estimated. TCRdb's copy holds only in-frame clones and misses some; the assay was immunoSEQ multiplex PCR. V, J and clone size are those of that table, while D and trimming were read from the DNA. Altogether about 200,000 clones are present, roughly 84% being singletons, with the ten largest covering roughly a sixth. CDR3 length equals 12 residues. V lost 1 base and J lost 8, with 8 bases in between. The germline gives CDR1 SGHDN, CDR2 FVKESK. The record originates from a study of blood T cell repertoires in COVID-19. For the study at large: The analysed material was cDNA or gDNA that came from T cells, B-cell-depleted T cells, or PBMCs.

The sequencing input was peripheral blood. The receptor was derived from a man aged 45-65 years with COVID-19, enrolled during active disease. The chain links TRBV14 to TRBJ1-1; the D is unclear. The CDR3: CASSQAWREAFF. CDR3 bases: TGTGCCAGCAGCCAAGCTTGGCGGGAAGCTTTCTTT. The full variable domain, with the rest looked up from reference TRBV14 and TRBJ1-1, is EAGVTQFPSHSVIEKGQTVTLRCDPISGHDNLYWYRRVMGKEIKFLLHFVKESKQDESGMPNNRFLAERTGGTYSTLKVQPAELEDSGVYFCASSQAWREAFFGQGTRLTVV.